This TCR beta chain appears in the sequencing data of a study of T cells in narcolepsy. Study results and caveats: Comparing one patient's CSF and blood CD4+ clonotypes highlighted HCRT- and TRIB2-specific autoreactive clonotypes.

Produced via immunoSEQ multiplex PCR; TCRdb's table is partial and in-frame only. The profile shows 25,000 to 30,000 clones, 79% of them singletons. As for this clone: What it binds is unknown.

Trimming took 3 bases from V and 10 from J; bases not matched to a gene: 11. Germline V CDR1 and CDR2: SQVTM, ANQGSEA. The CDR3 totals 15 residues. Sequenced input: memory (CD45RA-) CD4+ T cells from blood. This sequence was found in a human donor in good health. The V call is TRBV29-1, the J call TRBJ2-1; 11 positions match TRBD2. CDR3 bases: TGCAGCGTTGAGCCCGGGACTAGCGGCCCGGGGGAGCAGTTCTTC. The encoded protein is CSVEPGTSGPGEQFF.